One and the same sample provided the 25 T cell receptor beta chains below, sequenced in a study of blood T cells in healthy people across ages. Using a J-beta primer mix together with a sample-barcoded 5' primer, a second PCR was run for roughly 6 to 12 cycles. TCRdb reprocessed the 5' RACE reads via MiXCR and lists one record per CDR3 protein. In the table there are around 900,000 distinct CDR3 sequences, 25% to 30% of which are singletons. Sequencing was done on a sample of blood. All receptors come from a woman of 80 years or more in good health.

This clonotype was detected only a few times. The J gene is TRBJ1-4, the V gene TRBV7-8; maybe TRBD1 (5 bases). Trimming left V 5 bases short and J 7 bases short, with 20 bases between. The V gene's germline CDR1 is SGHVS and CDR2 FQNEAQ. The CDR3 has 16 residues. CDR3 nucleotides: TGTGCCAGCAGCCCCCGCCTTCGCACGGGGGGTGAAAAACTGTTTTTT. It is translated as CASSPRLRTGGEKLFF.

This clonotype occurred many times. This chain connects TRBV25-1 to TRBJ1-2; the match to TRBD1 covers 12 bases. The CDR3 contains 15 residues. Germline trimming cut 3 bases from V and 8 bases from J; bases unmatched to any gene: 7. CDR1 MGHDK and CDR2 SYGVNS come from the germline V gene. The CDR3, as DNA: TGTGCCAGCAGTGAGTCGGGACAGGGGGCTCGGGGCTACACCTTC. Its protein is CASSESGQGARGYTF.

This clonotype was seen a single time. This chain joins TRBV12-3 or TRBV12-4 and TRBJ2-1, with 9 bases aligning to TRBD2. The CDR3 has 17 residues. Germline trimming cut 2 bases from V and 0 bases from J; bases unmatched to any gene: 5. CDR3 nucleotide sequence: TGTGCCAGCAGTTTACGGCTAGCGGGGAGCTCCTACAATGAGCAGTTCTTC. Translated, it gives CASSLRLAGSSYNEQFF.

Only a few counts were recorded for this clonotype. This may be a read error, as it is one base from a much larger clone. This chain links TRBV7-8 with TRBJ1-1; D gene ambiguous. The V end was cut by 2 bases, the J end by 2 bases, with 12 bases between. The CDR3 consists of 15 residues. The germline CDR1 and CDR2 sequences are SGHVS and FQNEAQ. CDR3 residues: CASSLPRRLNTEAFF. The CDR3 DNA reads TGTGCCAGCAGCTTACCGAGGCGGCTCAACACTGAAGCTTTCTTT.

This CDR3 reads CSASPTTLNEQYF. CDR3 DNA sequence: TGCAGTGCTAGCCCCACGACACTCAATGAGCAGTACTTC. The chain links TRBV20-1 to TRBJ2-7; no clear D gene. The CDR3 consists of 13 residues. Between the trimmed V and J ends, which lost 3 bases and 7 bases, there was a span of 16 bases. Germline CDR1 is DFQATT and CDR2 is SNEGSKA (reference sequence).

This clonotype occurred many times. This chain joins TRBV20-1 and TRBJ2-1; D might be TRBD1 (5 bases). Germline CDR1 DFQATT, CDR2 SNEGSKA (reference sequence). The CDR3 is 12 residues long. V lost 5 bases to trimming and J lost 4 bases, with 9 bases between them. CDR3 amino acids: CSASDKYNEQFF. As DNA, the CDR3 is TGCAGTGCTTCGGACAAGTACAATGAGCAGTTCTTC.

The rearrangement joins TRBV20-1 to TRBJ1-1, with 7 bases matching TRBD1. CDR1 is DFQATT and CDR2 is SNEGSKA in the germline V gene (reference sequence). The CDR3 contains 16 residues. V lost 6 bases and J lost 6; bases outside the gene matches: 19. The CDR3 coding sequence is TGCAGTGCCAGGGGGGGGGTCGCGGCAGGGTTGGCTGAAGCTTTCTTT. Its translation: CSARGGVAAGLAEAFF.

The chain couples TRBV6-4 to TRBJ2-5, with 7 positions matching TRBD1. The CDR3 has 12 residues. Germline CDR1 MRHNA, CDR2 SNTAGT. V trimming: 8 bases; J trimming: 5 bases; junction bases outside the gene matches: 5. CDR3 region: CASRQGRETQYF. DNA of the CDR3: TGTGCCAGCCGACAGGGAAGGGAGACCCAGTACTTC.

A word on this clonotype: This may stem from a read error, because a much larger clone lies one nucleotide away. The chain recombines TRBV5-4 with TRBJ2-7; the D gene is possibly TRBD2 (6 bases). Germline values: CDR1 SGHNT, CDR2 YYREEE (reference sequence). The CDR3 is 15 amino acids. Trimming took off 4 bases at V and 3 bases at J, with 17 bases between the two ends. The CDR3 sequence: CASSLQEGSRYEQYF. The DNA of the CDR3 is TGTGCCAGCAGCCTCCAGGAGGGGAGTCGCTACGAGCAGTACTTC.

This clonotype was detected a few times. This sequence joins TRBV20-1 and TRBJ2-1, with 8 bases identical to TRBD2. V was pared by 3 bases and J by 2 bases, with 6 bases of the junction left unmatched. The CDR3 loop spans 15 amino acids. Germline-derived CDR1 and CDR2 are DFQATT and SNEGSKA (reference sequence). The CDR3 nucleotides read TGCAGTGCTAGCGGGGGGGAAGTAGCCTACAATGAGCAGTTCTTC. It is translated as CSASGGEVAYNEQFF.

This clonotype has at least ten counts. The rearrangement uses TRBV7-2 and TRBJ2-7; D possibly corresponds to TRBD1 (6 bases). The CDR3 is made up of 15 amino acids. V was shortened by 5 bases and J by 2 bases, with 16 bases between the two germline ends. CDR1 and CDR2 (germline): SGHTA, FQGNSA. The CDR3 nucleotides read TGTGCCAGCAGCAAAGACAGGTCTGGTACCTACGAGCAGTACTTC. Protein product: CASSKDRSGTYEQYF.

This clonotype has ten or more counts. The V gene is TRBV6-5, the J gene TRBJ2-3; D remains unclear. In germline, CDR1 is MNHEY, CDR2 SVGAGI. Trimming removed 9 bases from V and 0 bases from J, with 10 bases in between. This CDR3 is built from 13 residues. The DNA for the CDR3 is TGTGCCAGAAGAGGCGACAGCACAGATACGCAGTATTTT. It translates to CARRGDSTDTQYF.

V usage is TRBV28 and J usage is TRBJ2-5; 12 bases fit TRBD1. Germline lookup yields CDR1 MDHEN and CDR2 SYDVKM. The CDR3 runs to 15 residues. Unmatched junction bases numbered 3, after V lost 2 bases and J lost 5 bases. CDR3 in DNA: TGTGCCAGCAGTTTAGTTGGGACAGGGGGCGAGACCCAGTACTTC. It specifies CASSLVGTGGETQYF.

V usage is TRBV29-1 and J usage is TRBJ1-4; perhaps TRBD1 as D (6 bases). This CDR3 comprises 15 residues. V gave up 4 bases and J gave up 0 bases, with 12 bases separating them. Germline V gene sequence: CDR1 SQVTM, CDR2 ANQGSEA. This CDR3 reads CSVVGTSTTNEKLFF. The CDR3 nucleotides read TGCAGCGTTGTGGGGACATCCACAACTAATGAAAAACTGTTTTTT. Supplemented by reference TRBV29-1 and TRBJ1-4, the full variable domain reads SAVISQKPSRDICQRGTSLTIQCQVDSQVTMMFWYRQQPGQSLTLIATANQGSEATYESGFVIDKFPISRPNLTFSTLTVSNMSPEDSSIYLCSVVGTSTTNEKLFFGSGTQLSVL.

This chain uses TRBV10-1 with TRBJ2-2; D is unresolved. This CDR3 region has 13 residues. V lost 6 bases and J lost 3, with 8 bases in between. Germline V gene lookup returns CDR1 WNHNN and CDR2 SYGVQD (reference sequence). CDR3 sequence reads: CASRSTYTGELFF. In DNA form, the CDR3 reads TGCGCCAGCAGGAGTACCTACACCGGGGAGCTGTTTTTT.

The chain uses TRBV6-2 or TRBV6-3 and TRBJ1-5, with 9 bases matching TRBD1. Losses at the gene ends were 5 bases for V and 3 bases for J; bases not matched to a gene: 11. Germline V gives CDR1 MNHEY, CDR2 SVGEGT. The CDR3 totals 17 residues. CDR3 bases: TGTGCCAGCAGTCCGCACACCGGGACAGGGAACAATCAGCCCCAGCATTTT. As protein: CASSPHTGTGNNQPQHF.

Only one count was recorded for this clonotype. The CDR3 protein is CASSTKNTEAFF. The CDR3, as DNA: TGTGCCAGTAGTACCAAGAACACTGAAGCTTTCTTT. The chain links TRBV19 to TRBJ1-1; D is unclear. CDR1 and CDR2 (germline): LNHDA, SQIVND (reference sequence). This CDR3 comprises 12 residues. Trimming shortened V by 4 bases and J by 1 base, and 4 bases separated the two germline ends.

The table lists this clonotype with a few counts. The rearrangement uses TRBV6-2 or TRBV6-3 and TRBJ2-5; no clear D gene. The V gene lost 6 bases and the J gene lost 11 bases, with 28 bases spanning the gap. This CDR3 is 16 amino acids long. Germline V gene lookup returns CDR1 MNHEY and CDR2 SVGEGT. The CDR3 protein is CASSRLRVSNSHEQYF. The CDR3 nucleotides read TGTGCCAGCAGCCGACTCCGGGTCTCGAATTCGCATGAGCAGTACTTC.

In the case of this clonotype: At one end, the junction sequence differs from germline, possibly due to a read error. The rearrangement joins TRBV6-2 or TRBV6-3 to TRBJ2-7, with 7 positions matching TRBD1. CDR3 length: 14 residues. In germline, CDR1 is MNHEY, CDR2 SVGEGT. Here the CDR3 reads CASTSLTGSYVQYF. The CDR3 region has the DNA TGTGCCAGCACGTCGCTGACAGGGTCCTACGTGCAGTACTTC.

This clonotype was observed many times. The genes are TRBV7-8 and TRBJ2-7, with D unresolved. Germline V gives CDR1 SGHVS, CDR2 FQNEAQ. Trimming cost V 5 bases and J 3 bases, with 8 bases left between them. The CDR3 length is 12 residues. CDR3 nucleotides: TGTGCCAGCAGCCCTGGGATCTACGAGCAGTACTTC. Protein product: CASSPGIYEQYF.

This clonotype was counted between two and nine times. The chain combines TRBV5-1 with TRBJ2-5; D is undetermined. This CDR3 contains 13 residues. Trimming shortened V by 5 bases and J by 4 bases, and 12 bases separated the two germline ends. Germline CDR1 SGHRS, CDR2 YFSETQ. CDR3 DNA: TGCGCCAGCAGACAAGACGCCCTAGAGACCCAGTACTTC. This gives the protein CASRQDALETQYF.

This clonotype has only a few counts. The chain recombines TRBV4-3 with TRBJ2-3; D gene ambiguous. This CDR3 is 14 amino acids long. V lost 1 base and J lost 0, with 5 bases in between. Germline CDR1 LGHNA, CDR2 YSLEER. The CDR3, as DNA: TGCGCCAGCAGCCAAGTAGTGAGCACAGATACGCAGTATTTT. Translation gives CASSQVVSTDTQYF.

As concerns this clonotype: A single base separates this from a much larger clone, so it may be a read error. This sequence joins TRBV7-2 and TRBJ2-5; D gene unclear. Trimming pared 7 bases from V and 4 bases from J, leaving 19 bases between. The germline V gene encodes CDR1 SGHTA and CDR2 FQGNSA. CDR3 length equals 15 residues. The CDR3 coding sequence is TGTGCCAGCACCCTTGCCCCCAGGATCGGAGAGACCCAGTACTTC. Amino acid sequence: CASTLAPRIGETQYF.

On this clonotype itself: The junction shows a germline mismatch at one end, possibly a read error. This chain links TRBV9 with TRBJ1-5; D unclear. The CDR3 runs to 15 residues. CDR1 and CDR2 from the germline V gene are SGDLS and YYNGEE. In DNA, the CDR3 is TGTGCCGGCAGCGTTGGAGACCATAGCAATCAGCCCCAGCATTTT. Protein product: CAGSVGDHSNQPQHF. The full variable domain, with the rest looked up from reference TRBV9 and TRBJ1-5, is DSGVTQTPKHLITATGQRVTLRCSPRSGDLSVYWYQQSLDQGLQFLIQYYNGEERAKGNILERFSAQQFPDLHSELNLSSLELGDSALYFCAGSVGDHSNQPQHFGDGTRLSIL.

This clonotype appeared a few times. V gene TRBV20-1 combines with J gene TRBJ2-2; possibly TRBD2 for D (6 bases). This CDR3 region has 13 residues. The V gene lost 3 bases and the J gene lost 1 base, with 6 bases spanning the gap. CDR1 DFQATT and CDR2 SNEGSKA come from the germline V gene (reference sequence). In DNA, the CDR3 is TGCAGTGCTAGCGGGGGGAACACCGGGGAGCTGTTTTTT. It encodes CSASGGNTGELFF.